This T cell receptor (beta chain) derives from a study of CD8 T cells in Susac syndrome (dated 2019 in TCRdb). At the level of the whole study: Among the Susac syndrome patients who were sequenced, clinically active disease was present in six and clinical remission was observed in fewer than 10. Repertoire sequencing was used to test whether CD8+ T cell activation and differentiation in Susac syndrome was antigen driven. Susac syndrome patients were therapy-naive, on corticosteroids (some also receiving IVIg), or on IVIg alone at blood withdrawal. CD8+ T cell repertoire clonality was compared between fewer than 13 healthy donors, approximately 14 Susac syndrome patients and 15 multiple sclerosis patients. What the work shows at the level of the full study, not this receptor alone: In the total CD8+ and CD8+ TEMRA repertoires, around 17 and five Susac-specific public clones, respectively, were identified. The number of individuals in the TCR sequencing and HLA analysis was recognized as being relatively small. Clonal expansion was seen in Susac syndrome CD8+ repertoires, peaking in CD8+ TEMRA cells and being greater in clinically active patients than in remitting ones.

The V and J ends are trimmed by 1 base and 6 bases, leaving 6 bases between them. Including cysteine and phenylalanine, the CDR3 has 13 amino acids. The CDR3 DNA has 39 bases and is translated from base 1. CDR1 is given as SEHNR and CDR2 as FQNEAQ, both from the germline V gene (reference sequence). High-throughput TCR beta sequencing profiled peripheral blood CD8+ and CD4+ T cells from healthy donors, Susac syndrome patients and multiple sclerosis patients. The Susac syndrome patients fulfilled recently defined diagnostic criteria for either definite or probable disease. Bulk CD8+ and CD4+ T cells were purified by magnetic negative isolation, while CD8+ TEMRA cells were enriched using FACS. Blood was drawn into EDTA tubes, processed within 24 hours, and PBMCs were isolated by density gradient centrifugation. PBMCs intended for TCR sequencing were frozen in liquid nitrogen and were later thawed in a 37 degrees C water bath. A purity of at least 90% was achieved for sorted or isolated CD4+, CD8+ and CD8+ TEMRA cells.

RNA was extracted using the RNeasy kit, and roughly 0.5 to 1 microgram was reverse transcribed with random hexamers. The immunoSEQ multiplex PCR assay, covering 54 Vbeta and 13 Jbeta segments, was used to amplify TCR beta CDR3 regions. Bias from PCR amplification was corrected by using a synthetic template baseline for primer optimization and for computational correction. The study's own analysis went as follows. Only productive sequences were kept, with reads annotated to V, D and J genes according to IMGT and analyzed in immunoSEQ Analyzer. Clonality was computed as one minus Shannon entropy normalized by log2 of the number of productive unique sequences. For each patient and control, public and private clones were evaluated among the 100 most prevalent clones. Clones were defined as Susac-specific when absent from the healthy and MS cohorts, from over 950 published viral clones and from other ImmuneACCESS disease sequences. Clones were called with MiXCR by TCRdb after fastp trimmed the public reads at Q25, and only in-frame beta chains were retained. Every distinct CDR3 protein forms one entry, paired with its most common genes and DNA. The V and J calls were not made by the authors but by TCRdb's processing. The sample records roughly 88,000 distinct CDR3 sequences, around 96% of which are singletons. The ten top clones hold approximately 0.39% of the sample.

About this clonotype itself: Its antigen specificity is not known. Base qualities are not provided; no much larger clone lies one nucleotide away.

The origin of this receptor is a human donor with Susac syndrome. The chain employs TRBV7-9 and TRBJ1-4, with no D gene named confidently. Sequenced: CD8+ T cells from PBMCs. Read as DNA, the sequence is TGTGCCAGCAGCTTAGGAGTAGATGAAAAACTGTTTTTT. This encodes CASSLGVDEKLFF.